This T cell receptor beta chain was sequenced during a study of tissue T cells after allogeneic stem cell transplantation. The time point denotes: mouse harvest day 7 after allogeneic transplant. The graft held 10^6 splenic CD5+ T cells and 10^7 T-cell-depleted bone marrow cells. On this clone itself: Genes and germline are mouse. Read data end 1 residue before the CDR3 end; the end is taken from the germline J gene.

This CDR3 is built from 15 residues. J lost 0 bases, V lost 5 bases, and 7 bases had no gene match. Germline V gene lookup returns CDR1 SGHSN and CDR2 HYEKVE. Method: immunoSEQ multiplex PCR; TCRdb's copy keeps in-frame clones and lacks some. The sample has roughly 9,500 clones; around 43% are singletons. The source is a female BALB/c mouse given C57BL/6 T cells with graft-versus-host disease after an allogeneic hematopoietic cell transplant. The sample was gut tissue. This chain joins TRBV12-1 and TRBJ2-3; TRBD2 matches 7 bases. Partial CDR3 DNA: TGTGCCAGCTTCCCGCCCTGGGGGAGTGCAGAAACGCTGTAT. Its protein is CASFPPWGSAETLY. The whole CDR3 is CASFPPWGSAETLYF.